Described below is a single TCR beta chain sequence and its context. The sample holds many counts of this clonotype. Its antigen is currently not known. The record has no base qualities; no much larger clone is one base away. This was a case-control study nested in a cohort of healthcare workers in London, UK, who had nasopharyngeal swab PCR tests and blood samples taken every week. Healthcare workers were enrolled in the week of the UK lockdown, from 23 to 31 March 2020, and were followed every week for up to about 15 weeks. V and J lose 8 bases and 7 bases, and a span of 5 bases separates them. CDR1 and CDR2 are drawn from the germline V gene: MDHEN, SYDVKM. The CDR3 runs 9 amino acids, cysteine and phenylalanine included. CDR3 DNA only is kept here, 27 bases in frame from base 1. The sample originates from a study of early T cells in non-severe SARS-CoV-2 infection (dated by TCRdb to about 2021). Concerning the study at large: Because TCR sequencing relied on bulk RNA taken from unsorted whole blood, pairing of alpha and beta chains was not possible.

What the research found in general, with its limitations: Matching against VDJdb was skewed toward anti-spike CD8 responses, likely underestimated virus-specific expansions, and missed private and CD4 specificities.

Library preparation used 5' RACE. Data came from a NextSeq 500. The TCR library protocol attached unique molecular identifiers to individual cDNA molecules to correct for sequencing error and PCR bias. Both TCR alpha and beta chains were sequenced, and tight co-correlation was observed between alpha and beta sequence abundances in each sample. On the study's bioinformatics: V gene, J gene and CDR3 annotation of TCR sequences was performed with Decombinator V4. Expanded TCRs were defined as changing significantly between any two time points under a Poisson model with p below 0.0001. TCR abundances were normalised to the total number of TCRs sequenced per sample and expressed as counts per million. TRAV1-2 paired with TRAJ12, TRAJ20 or TRAJ33 defined MAIT TCRs, while TRAV10 paired with TRAJ18 defined iNKT TCRs. VDJdb, accessed 1 November 2021, was searched for CMV, EBV and SARS-CoV-2 annotated TCRs, excluding TCRs annotated for multiple antigens. TCRdb itself trimmed the public reads at Q25 with fastp, ran MiXCR and retained productive beta chains. Each CDR3 protein appears once, grouped with its most common genes and DNA. The V and J calls and clone size come from TCRdb's table, not from the authors' own analysis. This sample gives 25,000 to 35,000 distinct CDR3 sequences in total; approximately 6.3% of them show up just once. The top ten clonotypes cover about 3% of the sample.

The TCR was taken from an adult who was a healthcare worker with PCR-confirmed SARS-CoV-2 infection or an uninfected control (not recorded which). The sequenced sample consisted of whole blood. The chain joins TRBV28 to TRBJ1-1; no D gene call is confident. The base sequence is TGTGCCAGCGGAAATGAAGCTTTCTTT. Translation gives CASGNEAFF.